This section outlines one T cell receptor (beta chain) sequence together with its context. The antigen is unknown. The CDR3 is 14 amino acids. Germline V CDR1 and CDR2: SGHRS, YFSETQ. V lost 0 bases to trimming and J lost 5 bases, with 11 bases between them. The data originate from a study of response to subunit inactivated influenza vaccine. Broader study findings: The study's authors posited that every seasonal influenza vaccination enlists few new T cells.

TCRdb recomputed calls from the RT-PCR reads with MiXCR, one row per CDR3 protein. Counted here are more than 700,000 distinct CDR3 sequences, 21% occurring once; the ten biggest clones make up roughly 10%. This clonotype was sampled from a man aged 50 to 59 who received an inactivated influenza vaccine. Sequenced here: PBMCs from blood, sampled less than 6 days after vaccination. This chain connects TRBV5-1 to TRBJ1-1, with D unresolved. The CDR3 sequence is CASSLDGSRTEAFF. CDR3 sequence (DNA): TGCGCCAGCAGCTTGGACGGCAGCCGAACTGAAGCTTTCTTT.